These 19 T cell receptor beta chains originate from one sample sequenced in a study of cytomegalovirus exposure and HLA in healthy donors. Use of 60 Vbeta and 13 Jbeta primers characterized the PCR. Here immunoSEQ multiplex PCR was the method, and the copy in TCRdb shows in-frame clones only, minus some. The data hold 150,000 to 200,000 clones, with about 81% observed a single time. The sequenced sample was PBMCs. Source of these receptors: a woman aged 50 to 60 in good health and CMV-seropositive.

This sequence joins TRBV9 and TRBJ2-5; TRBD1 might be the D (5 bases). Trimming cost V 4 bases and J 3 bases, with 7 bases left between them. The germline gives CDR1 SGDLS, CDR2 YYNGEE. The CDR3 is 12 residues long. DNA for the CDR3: TGTGCCAGCAGCCCCAGGGAAGAGACCCAGTACTTC. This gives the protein CASSPREETQYF.

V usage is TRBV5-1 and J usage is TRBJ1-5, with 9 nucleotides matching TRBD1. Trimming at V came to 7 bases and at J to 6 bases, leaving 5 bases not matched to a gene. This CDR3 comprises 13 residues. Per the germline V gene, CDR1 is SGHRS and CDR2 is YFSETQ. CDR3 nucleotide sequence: TGCGCCAGCCTCGGGACAGGGAGTCAGCCCCAGCATTTT. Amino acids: CASLGTGSQPQHF.

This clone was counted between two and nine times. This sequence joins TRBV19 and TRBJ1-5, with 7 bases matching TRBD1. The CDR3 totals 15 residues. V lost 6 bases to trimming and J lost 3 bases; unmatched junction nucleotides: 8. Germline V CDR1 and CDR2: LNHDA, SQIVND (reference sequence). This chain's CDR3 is CASSSSRGDNQPQHF. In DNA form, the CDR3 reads TGTGCCAGTAGCAGTTCCAGGGGGGACAATCAGCCCCAGCATTTT.

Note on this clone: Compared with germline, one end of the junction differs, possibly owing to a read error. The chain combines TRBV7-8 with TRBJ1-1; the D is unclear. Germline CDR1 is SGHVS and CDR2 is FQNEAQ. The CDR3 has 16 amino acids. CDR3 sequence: CGSSSYRLPSGTEAFF. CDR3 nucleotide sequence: TGTGGCAGCAGCTCCTATAGGCTCCCTAGCGGCACTGAAGCTTTCTTT.

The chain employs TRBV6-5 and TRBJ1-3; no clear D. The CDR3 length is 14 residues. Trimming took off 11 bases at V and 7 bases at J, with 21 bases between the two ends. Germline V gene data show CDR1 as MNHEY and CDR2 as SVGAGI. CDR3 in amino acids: CAPSAGLERNTIYF. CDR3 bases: TGTGCCCCCTCGGCCGGGCTAGAGCGGAACACCATATATTTT.

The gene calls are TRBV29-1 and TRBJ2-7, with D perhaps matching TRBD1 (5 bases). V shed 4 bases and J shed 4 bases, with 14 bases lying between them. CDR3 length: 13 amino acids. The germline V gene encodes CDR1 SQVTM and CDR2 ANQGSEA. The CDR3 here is CSVVSGMDYEQYF. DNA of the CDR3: TGCAGCGTTGTCTCAGGGATGGATTACGAGCAGTACTTC.

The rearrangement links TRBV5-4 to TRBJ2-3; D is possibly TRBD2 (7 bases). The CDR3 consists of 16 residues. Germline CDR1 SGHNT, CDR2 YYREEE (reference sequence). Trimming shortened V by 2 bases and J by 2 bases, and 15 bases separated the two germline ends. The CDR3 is CASSFGGGLDTDTQYF. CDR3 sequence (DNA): TGTGCCAGCAGCTTCGGCGGGGGCCTTGACACAGATACGCAGTATTTT.

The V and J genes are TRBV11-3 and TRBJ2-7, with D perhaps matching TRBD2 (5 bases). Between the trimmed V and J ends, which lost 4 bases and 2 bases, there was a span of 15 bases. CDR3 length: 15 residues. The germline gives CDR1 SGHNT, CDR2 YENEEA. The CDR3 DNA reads TGTGCCAGCAGCTCCTTTTCGGACGGGACCTACGAGCAGTACTTC. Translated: CASSSFSDGTYEQYF.

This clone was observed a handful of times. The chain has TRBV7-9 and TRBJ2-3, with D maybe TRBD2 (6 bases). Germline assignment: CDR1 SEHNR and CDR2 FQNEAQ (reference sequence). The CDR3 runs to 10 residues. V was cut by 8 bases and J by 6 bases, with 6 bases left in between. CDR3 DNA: TGTGCCAGCGGGAGGGATACGCAGTATTTT. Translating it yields CASGRDTQYF.

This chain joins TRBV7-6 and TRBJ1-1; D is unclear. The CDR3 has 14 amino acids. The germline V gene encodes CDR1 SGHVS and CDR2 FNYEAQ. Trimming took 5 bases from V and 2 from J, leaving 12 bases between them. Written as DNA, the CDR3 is TGTGCCAGCAGCCGGAGTGGTTTCAACACTGAAGCTTTCTTT. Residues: CASSRSGFNTEAFF.

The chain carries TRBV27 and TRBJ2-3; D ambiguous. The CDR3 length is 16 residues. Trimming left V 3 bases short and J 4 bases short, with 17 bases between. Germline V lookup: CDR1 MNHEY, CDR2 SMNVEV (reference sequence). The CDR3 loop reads CASSFIPGPKADTQYF. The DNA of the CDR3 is TGTGCCAGCAGTTTCATTCCGGGTCCTAAGGCAGATACGCAGTATTTT.

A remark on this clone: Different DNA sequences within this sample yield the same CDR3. The CDR3 sequence is CASSSTGVNTEAFF. In DNA form, the CDR3 reads TGTGCCAGCAGCTCGACGGGGGTGAACACTGAAGCTTTCTTT. The chain recombines TRBV7-9 with TRBJ1-1, with D maybe TRBD1 (5 bases). Germline lookup yields CDR1 SEHNR and CDR2 FQNEAQ (reference sequence). V lost 4 bases and J 0 bases, leaving 9 bases between the germline ends. CDR3 size: 14 residues.

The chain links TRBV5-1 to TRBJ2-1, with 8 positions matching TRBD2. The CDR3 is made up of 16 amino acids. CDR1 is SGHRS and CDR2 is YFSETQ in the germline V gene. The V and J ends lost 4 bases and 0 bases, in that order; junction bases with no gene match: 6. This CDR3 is CASSIGGGSSYNEQFF. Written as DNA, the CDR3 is TGCGCCAGCAGCATCGGCGGGGGGAGCTCCTACAATGAGCAGTTCTTC.

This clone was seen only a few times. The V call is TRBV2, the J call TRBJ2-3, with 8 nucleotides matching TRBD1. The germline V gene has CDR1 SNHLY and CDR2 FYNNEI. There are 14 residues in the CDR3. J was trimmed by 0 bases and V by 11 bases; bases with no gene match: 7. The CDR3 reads CAGDRRDSTDTQYF. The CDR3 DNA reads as TGTGCCGGGGACAGGAGAGATAGCACAGATACGCAGTATTTT.

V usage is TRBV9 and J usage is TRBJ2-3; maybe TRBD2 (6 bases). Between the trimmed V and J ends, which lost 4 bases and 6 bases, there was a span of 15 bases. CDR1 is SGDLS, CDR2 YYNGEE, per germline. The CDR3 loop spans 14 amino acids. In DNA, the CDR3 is TGTGCCAGCAGCCTCCGACTAGAACAGGATACGCAGTATTTT. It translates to CASSLRLEQDTQYF.

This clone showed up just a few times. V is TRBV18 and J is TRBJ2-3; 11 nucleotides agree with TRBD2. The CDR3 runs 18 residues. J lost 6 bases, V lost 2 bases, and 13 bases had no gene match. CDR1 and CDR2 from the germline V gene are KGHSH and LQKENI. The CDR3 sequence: CASSPSSGGSLRSDTQYF. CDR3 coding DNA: TGTGCCAGCTCACCATCTAGCGGGGGGAGCTTGCGGTCCGATACGCAGTATTTT. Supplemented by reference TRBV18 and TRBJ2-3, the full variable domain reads NAGVMQNPRHLVRRRGQEARLRCSPMKGHSHVYWYRQLPEEGLKFMVYLQKENIIDESGMPKERFSAEFPKEGPSILRIQQVVRGDSAAYFCASSPSSGGSLRSDTQYFGPGTRLTVL.

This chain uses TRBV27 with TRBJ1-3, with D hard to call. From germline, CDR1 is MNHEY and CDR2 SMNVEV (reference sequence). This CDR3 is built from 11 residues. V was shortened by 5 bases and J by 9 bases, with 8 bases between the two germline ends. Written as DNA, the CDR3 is TGTGCCAGCAGTGAGGGTGCCACCATATATTTT. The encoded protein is CASSEGATIYF.

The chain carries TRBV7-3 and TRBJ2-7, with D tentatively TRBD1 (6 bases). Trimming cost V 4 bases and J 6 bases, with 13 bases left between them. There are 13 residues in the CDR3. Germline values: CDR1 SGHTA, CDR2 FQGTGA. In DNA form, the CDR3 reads TGTGCCAGCAGCTCAGGGGATTCGGGCGAGCAGTACTTC. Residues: CASSSGDSGEQYF.

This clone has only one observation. The CDR3 DNA is TGTGCCAGCAGCTCTTCGGTCCTATACAATGAGCAGTTCTTC. Encoded protein: CASSSSVLYNEQFF. J is TRBJ2-1 and V is TRBV7-9; D uncertain. From germline, CDR1 is SEHNR and CDR2 FQNEAQ (reference sequence). The CDR3 spans 14 residues. V was clipped by 4 bases and J by 4 bases, with 11 bases between them.